One and the same sample provided the 13 T cell receptor beta chains below, sequenced in a study of T cell repertoires in cytomegalovirus infection. These TCRs are of unknown antigen specificity. TCRdb ran MiXCR on the reads and lists one entry per CDR3 protein. This table holds approximately 350,000 distinct CDR3 sequences, roughly 34% found once. Here the sequenced sample was cultured PBMCs, taken from culture after CMV antigen stimulation. These receptors all come from a human donor in good health (CMV status not recorded). Some clones in this sample may be carry-over from other donors' samples.

The chain links TRBV15 to TRBJ1-4, with 7 bases identical to TRBD1. The CDR3 is 16 amino acids. Germline V CDR1 and CDR2: LNHNV, YYDKDF (reference sequence). Trimming at V came to 5 bases and at J to 7 bases, leaving 13 bases not matched to a gene. Here the CDR3 reads CATSGDREPRGEKLFF. The CDR3, as DNA: TGTGCCACCAGCGGTGACAGGGAGCCTCGGGGTGAAAAACTGTTTTTT.

This clonotype came up a few times. The CDR3 nucleotides are TGTGCCACGGGACCGTCCTTAGGCACAGATACGCAGTATTTT. It codes for CATGPSLGTDTQYF. V gene TRBV10-3 combines with J gene TRBJ2-3; D possibly uses TRBD1 or TRBD2 (5 bases each). Germline V gene sequence: CDR1 ENHRY, CDR2 SYGVKD. Between the trimmed V and J ends, which lost 10 bases and 1 base, there was a span of 15 bases. The CDR3 runs to 14 residues.

The gene calls are TRBV27 and TRBJ1-3; possibly TRBD1 for D (5 bases). Germline assignment: CDR1 MNHEY and CDR2 SMNVEV (reference sequence). V was trimmed by 0 bases and J by 4 bases, leaving 13 bases between them. CDR3 length: 16 amino acids. CDR3 sequence (DNA): TGTGCCAGCAGTTTATCTCTCGGGGGAGCGGGAAACACCATATATTTT. Translated: CASSLSLGGAGNTIYF.

This clonotype was seen ten or more times. The chain joins TRBV7-2 to TRBJ2-2; 8 nucleotides match TRBD1. In germline, CDR1 is SGHTA, CDR2 FQGNSA. The CDR3 extends over 16 amino acids. V dropped 2 bases and J dropped 5; count of bases not matched to a gene: 7. CDR3 region: CASSLYRGIETGELFF. As DNA, the CDR3 is TGTGCCAGCAGCTTATACAGGGGGATAGAGACCGGGGAGCTGTTTTTT.

The chain couples TRBV11-3 to TRBJ2-1; TRBD2 agrees at 14 bases. The CDR3 length is 16 residues. With 4 bases clipped from V and 7 bases from J, the junction kept 6 bases outside the gene matches. The germline gives CDR1 SGHNT, CDR2 YENEEA. CDR3: CASSSWGTSGSNEQFF. CDR3 DNA: TGTGCCAGCAGCTCCTGGGGGACTAGCGGGAGTAATGAGCAGTTCTTC.

The genes are TRBV4-3 and TRBJ1-1; 7 bases are a match to TRBD1. Germline V lookup: CDR1 LGHNA, CDR2 YSLEER. With V trimmed by 0 bases and J by 2 bases, 6 bases remained unmatched. The CDR3 runs 16 residues. The DNA for the CDR3 is TGCGCCAGCAGCCAAGATTTAGCAGGGGGAAACACTGAAGCTTTCTTT. It is translated as CASSQDLAGGNTEAFF.

The chain uses TRBV7-2 and TRBJ2-7; possible D gene TRBD2, 6 bases. In germline, CDR1 is SGHTA, CDR2 FQGNSA. The CDR3 is made up of 18 amino acids. The ends were cut back, 0 bases at V and 2 bases at J, with 20 bases in the middle. The CDR3 sequence: CASSLAGGWKRAPYEQYF. The CDR3 DNA sequence: TGTGCCAGCAGCTTAGCCGGGGGTTGGAAGCGGGCCCCCTACGAGCAGTACTTC.

A few counts support this clonotype. This chain joins TRBV7-2 and TRBJ1-5; no clear D. Looked up from germline, CDR1 is SGHTA and CDR2 is FQGNSA. V was pared by 3 bases and J by 4 bases, with 7 bases between. This CDR3 has 13 amino acids. The CDR3 region is CASSFAQNQPQHF. CDR3 DNA: TGTGCCAGCAGCTTCGCACAGAATCAGCCCCAGCATTTT.

This chain joins TRBV5-1 and TRBJ2-3, with 10 positions matching TRBD2. In germline, CDR1 is SGHRS, CDR2 YFSETQ. This CDR3 comprises 15 residues. V trimming: 6 bases; J trimming: 0 bases; junction bases outside the gene matches: 4. The DNA of the CDR3 is TGCGCCAGCACCCTACTAGCGGGGAGCACAGATACGCAGTATTTT. Its translation is CASTLLAGSTDTQYF.

The chain links TRBV7-8 to TRBJ2-2, with D possibly TRBD2 on 6 matching bases. CDR3 length: 16 amino acids. V dropped 5 bases and J dropped 7 bases, with 20 bases sitting between them. Germline CDR1 is SGHVS and CDR2 is FQNEAQ. CDR3 residues: CASSPRTNRRDGELFF. For the CDR3, the DNA is TGTGCCAGCAGCCCTCGGACTAATCGGAGAGACGGGGAGCTGTTTTTT.

V usage is TRBV6-1 and J usage is TRBJ1-1; a possible D gene is TRBD1 (6 bases). The CDR3 spans 16 residues. Between the trimmed V and J ends, which lost 8 bases and 6 bases, there was a span of 25 bases. Germline CDR1 and CDR2: MNHNS and SASEGT. CDR3: CASQIGGAPRIAEAFF. CDR3 DNA: TGTGCCAGCCAAATCGGGGGGGCGCCCAGGATCGCTGAAGCTTTCTTT.

The rearrangement uses TRBV5-4 and TRBJ1-1; D remains unclear. This CDR3 is built from 14 residues. Between the trimmed V and J ends, which lost 0 bases and 0 bases, there was a span of 6 bases. Per the germline V gene, CDR1 is SGHNT and CDR2 is YYREEE (reference sequence). CDR3: CASSLDHLNTEAFF. CDR3 in DNA: TGTGCCAGCAGCTTGGACCACCTGAACACTGAAGCTTTCTTT.

The V call is TRBV7-2, the J call TRBJ2-2; 7 bases line up with TRBD2. CDR1 is SGHTA and CDR2 is FQGNSA in the germline V gene. V shed 5 bases, J shed 0 bases, and the junction held 12 bases outside the gene matches. The CDR3 extends over 18 amino acids. The CDR3 region is CASSRRGRESSNTGELFF. CDR3 bases: TGTGCCAGCAGCCGCCGAGGGCGGGAGAGTTCGAACACCGGGGAGCTGTTTTTT.